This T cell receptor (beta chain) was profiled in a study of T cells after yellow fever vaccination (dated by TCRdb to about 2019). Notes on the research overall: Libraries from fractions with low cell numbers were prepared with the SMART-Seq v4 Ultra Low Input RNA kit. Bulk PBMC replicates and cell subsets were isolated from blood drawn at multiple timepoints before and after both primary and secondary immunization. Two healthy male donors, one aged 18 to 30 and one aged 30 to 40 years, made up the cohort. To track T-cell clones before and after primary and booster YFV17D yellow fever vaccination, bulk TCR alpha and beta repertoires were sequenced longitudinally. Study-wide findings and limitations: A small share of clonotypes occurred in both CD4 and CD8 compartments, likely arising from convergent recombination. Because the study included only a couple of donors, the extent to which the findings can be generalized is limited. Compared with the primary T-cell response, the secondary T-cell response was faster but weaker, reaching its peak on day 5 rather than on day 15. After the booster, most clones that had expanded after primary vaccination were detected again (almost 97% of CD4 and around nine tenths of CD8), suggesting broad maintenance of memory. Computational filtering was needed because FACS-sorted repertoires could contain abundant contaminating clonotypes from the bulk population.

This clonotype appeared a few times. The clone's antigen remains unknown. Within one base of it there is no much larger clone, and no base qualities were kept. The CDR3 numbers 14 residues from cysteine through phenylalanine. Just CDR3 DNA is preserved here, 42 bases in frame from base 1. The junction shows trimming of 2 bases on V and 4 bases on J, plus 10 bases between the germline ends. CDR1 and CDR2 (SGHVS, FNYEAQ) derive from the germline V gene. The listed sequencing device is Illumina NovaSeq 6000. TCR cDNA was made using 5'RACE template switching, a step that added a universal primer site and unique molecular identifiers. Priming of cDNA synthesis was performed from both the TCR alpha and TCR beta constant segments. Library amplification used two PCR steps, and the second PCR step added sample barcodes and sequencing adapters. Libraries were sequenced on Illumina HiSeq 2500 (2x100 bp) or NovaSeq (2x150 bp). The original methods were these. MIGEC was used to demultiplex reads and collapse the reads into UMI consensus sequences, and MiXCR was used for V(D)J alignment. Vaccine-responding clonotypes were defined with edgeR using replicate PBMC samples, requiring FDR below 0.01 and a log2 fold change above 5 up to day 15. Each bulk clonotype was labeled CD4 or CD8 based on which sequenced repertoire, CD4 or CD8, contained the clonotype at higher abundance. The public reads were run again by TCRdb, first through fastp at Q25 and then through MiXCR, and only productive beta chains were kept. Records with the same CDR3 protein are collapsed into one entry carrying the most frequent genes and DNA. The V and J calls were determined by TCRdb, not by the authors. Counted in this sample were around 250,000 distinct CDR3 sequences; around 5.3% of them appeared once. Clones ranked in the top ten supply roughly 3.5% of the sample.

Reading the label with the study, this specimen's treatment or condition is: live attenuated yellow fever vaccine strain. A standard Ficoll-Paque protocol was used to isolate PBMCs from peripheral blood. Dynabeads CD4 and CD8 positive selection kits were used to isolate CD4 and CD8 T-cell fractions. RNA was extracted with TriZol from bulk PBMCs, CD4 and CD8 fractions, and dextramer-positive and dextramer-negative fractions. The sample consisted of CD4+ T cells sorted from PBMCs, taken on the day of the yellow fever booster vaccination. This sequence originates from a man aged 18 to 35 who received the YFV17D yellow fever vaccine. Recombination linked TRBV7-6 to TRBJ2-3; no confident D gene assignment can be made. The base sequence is TGTGCCAGCAGCTTAACGGGCCTTCCAGATACGCAGTATTTT. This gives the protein CASSLTGLPDTQYF.